This T cell receptor beta chain was found in a study of identical twins listed by TCRdb under 2016. Regarding the complete study: TCR alpha and beta repertoires from monozygotic twins, unrelated adults of various ages and cord blood were deep-sequenced to test whether fetal clonotypes persist. To rule out contamination, the twin experiments were replicated at different times with different library preparation protocols. Findings and caveats that apply to the study as a whole: Because the same donors could not be followed over many years, the conclusions relied on cross-sectional statistical analysis. In monozygotic twins, recombination models systematically underestimated out-of-frame TCR alpha sharing, but the models matched the sharing seen between unrelated individuals. Compared with coincidental sharing between unrelated individuals, out-of-frame TCR alpha sequences shared between twins had an excess of sequences with low generation probability. Abundant cord blood beta clonotypes had fewer insertions, young adult naive repertoires showed a similar but weaker trend, and memory repertoires showed no such trend. Zero-insertion analyses could be partly confounded by invariant T cells such as MAIT and iNKT, though diverse VJ usage argued against such confounding for most clonotypes. In beta out-of-frame sequences, excess twin sharing was weaker, because having fewer shared sequences lowered the signal-to-noise ratio.

Only healthy Caucasian donors were included. Three pairs of female monozygotic twins, all aged about 18 to 30 years, were included in the twin cohort. Positive isolation kits from Invitrogen were used to isolate the CD4+ and CD8+ T cell populations. Libraries were made using 5' RACE. The sequencer listed for this sample is Illumina HiSeq 2000. A universal primer binding site was introduced by template switching, and a unique molecular identifier was present in the final cDNA, enabling accurate counting of TCR cDNA molecules. First-strand cDNA for TCR alpha and beta chains was synthesized from specific primers in the conserved constant-segment region. To control for contamination, every cDNA library carried two barcodes: a SMART-Mk sample barcode plus Illumina barcodes. TruSeq adapter sequences and Illumina sample barcodes were added in two successive PCR steps. The Illumina HiSeq platform was used with custom primers to sequence TCR alpha and beta cDNA libraries. From the authors' description of their analysis: MiGEC processed the raw reads to extract unique molecular identifiers, while MiXCR was used to determine the CDR3 positions. Recombination models were inferred per individual with the repgenHMM and IGoR tools using an EM algorithm. The analysis of shared clonotypes was done with the tcR package in R, with sharing normalized by the product of cloneset sizes. To study raw recombination without the effects of thymic and clonal selection, out-of-frame nonproductive sequences were analyzed. TCRdb passed the public sequencing reads through fastp at Q25 and MiXCR, retaining productive beta sequences. Entries are consolidated by CDR3 protein sequence, retaining the most common genes and DNA. V and J calls and clone size were set by TCRdb, not the authors. In all, the sample holds just over 500,000 distinct CDR3 sequences, and 22% of those were seen once. Around 0.9% of the sample comes from the top ten.

The CDR3 runs 15 residues from the cysteine to the phenylalanine. Solely the CDR3 DNA is kept, with 45 bases framed from the first base. Between the V and J ends, shortened by 3 bases and 2 bases respectively, the junction contains 13 bases. The germline V gene gives CDR1 as MNHEY and CDR2 as SVGAGI. With regard to this clonotype: What antigen it recognizes has not been identified. Base quality data are lacking; no much larger clone is found one base away.

The sample was also linked to a second study, of T cells expressing NK-cell markers. That second report states: TCR beta-chain repertoires were profiled in sorted CD3+CD56+NKG2C+, CD3+CD56+NKG2C- and CD3+CD56-NKG2C+ T-cell subsets from eight donors. Among the eight sequenced donors, seven were HCMV-seropositive and one was HCMV-seronegative. In several experiments an anti-gammadeltaTCR antibody was added to restrict sorting to alphabetaTCR-expressing T cells. In five to seven donors, the dominant CD3+CD56+NKG2C+ clonotypes were found to rank among the top 10 CD8+ clonotypes and to make up about 1.0-7.0% of CD8+ T cells. Those dominant clonotypes were again the most abundant among CD3+CD56-NKG2C+ cells in a handful of donors, at about 25-65%. Whether the expanded NKG2C-expressing T cell clones were specific for HCMV antigens was left unclear. Randomly selected healthy volunteers, three men and five women, were used as the eight sequenced donors. A commercial ELISA kit detecting HCMV-specific IgG in serum was used to determine HCMV serostatus. MIGEC was used to demultiplex reads and group the reads by UMI, and MiTCR was used to assemble and quantify clonotypes. To remove erroneous sequences, TCR cDNA sequences were retained only when supported by two or more reads. The tcR package was used for downstream repertoire analysis, and clonotypes were matched across fractions by CDR3 nucleotide sequence plus V segment. VDJmatch was used to annotate antigen specificity against VDJdb, with one amino acid substitution allowed in CDR3.

The specimen sequenced was CD4+ T cells sorted from blood. The chain was built from TRBV6-5 and TRBJ1-2; too little of a D gene remains to name it. The receptor was derived from a woman under 30 in good health. This receptor has the CDR3 CASSYYQGGNYGYTF. The DNA sequence reads TGTGCCAGCAGTTATTATCAAGGAGGAAACTATGGCTACACCTTC.